The rows below give T cell receptor beta chains drawn from one sample of a study of early T cells in non-severe SARS-CoV-2 infection. Using its own MiXCR run on the 5' RACE reads, TCRdb lists one record per CDR3 protein. The table has more than 40,000 distinct CDR3 sequences, over 5% seen once. Source: whole blood, taken at baseline. The source is an adult who was a healthcare worker with PCR-confirmed SARS-CoV-2 infection or an uninfected control (not recorded which). CDR3s include the opening cysteine and the closing phenylalanine or tryptophan. D genes are given only for firm matches. Not all rows give a size; the values are once, few, many and, for expanded clones, a class.

J,V,size,D,CDR3,DNA
TRBJ2-7,TRBV7-2,few,NA,CASSLARASGLSYEQYF,TGTGCCAGCAGCTTAGCGAGGGCCAGCGGGCTCTCCTACGAGCAGTACTTC
TRBJ2-7,TRBV5-1,many,NA,CASSAGTANYEQYF,TGCGCCAGCAGCGCTGGGACCGCAAACTACGAGCAGTACTTC
TRBJ2-2,TRBV11-2,NA,TRBD2,CASSVLAGVVRELFF,TGTGCCAGCAGCGTACTAGCGGGAGTAGTTCGGGAGCTGTTTTTT
TRBJ2-7,TRBV11-2,many,NA,CASSPYLYEQYF,TGTGCCAGCAGCCCCTACCTCTACGAGCAGTACTTC
TRBJ1-5,TRBV7-9,NA,NA,CASSQGLSNQPQHF,TGTGCCAGCAGCCAGGGACTTAGCAATCAGCCCCAGCATTTT
TRBJ2-3,TRBV2,many,TRBD2,CASRPAGYTDTQYF,TGTGCCAGCAGACCAGCGGGGTACACAGATACGCAGTATTTT
TRBJ2-7,TRBV20-1,many,TRBD2,CSASVASGVYEQYF,TGCAGTGCTAGTGTAGCTAGCGGAGTCTACGAGCAGTACTTC
TRBJ2-7,TRBV7-9,many,TRBD2,CASSFGPAGDYEQYF,TGTGCCAGCAGCTTTGGGCCGGCGGGGGACTACGAGCAGTACTTC
TRBJ1-2,TRBV7-6,many,NA,CASSSVGGSGYTF,TGTGCCAGCAGCTCGGTTGGGGGGAGTGGCTACACCTTC
TRBJ2-3,TRBV5-1,many,TRBD2,CASSLLAASTDTQYF,TGCGCCAGCAGCTTGCTAGCGGCTAGCACAGATACGCAGTATTTT
TRBJ2-3,TRBV6-2/TRBV6-3,many,NA,CASSYSNPRDTQYF,TGTGCCAGCAGTTACTCGAACCCGCGGGATACGCAGTATTTT
TRBJ1-1,TRBV7-8,few,NA,CASSSTGGPISEAFF,TGTGCCAGCAGCTCAACCGGAGGGCCCATTTCTGAAGCTTTCTTT
TRBJ2-1,TRBV20-1,many,TRBD2,CSIRGAGRTSYNEQFF,TGCAGTATTAGAGGGGCCGGGAGGACATCCTACAATGAGCAGTTCTTC
TRBJ2-5,TRBV20-1,few,TRBD2,CSAGGGRDQETQYF,TGCAGTGCCGGGGGGGGCAGGGACCAAGAGACCCAGTACTTC
TRBJ1-3,TRBV6-1,many,NA,CASSEWTDWGSGNTIYF,TGTGCCAGCAGTGAATGGACCGACTGGGGGTCTGGAAACACCATATATTTT
TRBJ2-1,TRBV20-1,many,NA,CSAGEREGLDNEQFF,TGCAGTGCCGGGGAGCGTGAGGGTCTGGACAATGAGCAGTTCTTC
TRBJ1-1,TRBV2,NA,NA,CASSFRYTEAFF,TGTGCCAGCAGTTTCAGGTACACTGAAGCTTTCTTT
TRBJ2-1,TRBV27,many,TRBD2,CASSLSGIPYNEQFF,TGTGCCAGCAGTTTAAGCGGGATCCCCTACAATGAGCAGTTCTTC
TRBJ2-7,TRBV27,many,TRBD2,CASSLSRGSSGSPNEQYF,TGTGCCAGCAGTTTATCGAGAGGGTCCAGCGGGAGCCCCAACGAGCAGTACTTC
TRBJ2-1,TRBV23-1,many,TRBD2,CASSPLEPRERESSYNEQFF,TGCGCCAGCAGCCCCTTGGAGCCCAGGGAGCGGGAGAGCTCCTACAATGAGCAGTTCTTC
TRBJ2-5,TRBV19,many,TRBD2,CASSIGREETQYF,TGTGCCAGTAGTATTGGGAGGGAAGAGACCCAGTACTTC
TRBJ2-5,TRBV29-1,many,NA,CSGADSHQETQYF,TGCAGCGGGGCAGACAGTCACCAAGAGACCCAGTACTTC
TRBJ1-1,TRBV7-9,many,NA,CASSFPDSKFIGGTEAFF,TGTGCCAGCAGCTTCCCGGACAGTAAATTTATCGGGGGCACTGAAGCTTTCTTT